One and the same sample provided the 6 T cell receptor beta chains below, sequenced in a study of T cell responses to AZD1222 COVID-19 vaccine. Profiling relied on immunoSEQ multiplex PCR, and the TCRdb table lists in-frame clones only, not all of them. Of about 140,000 clones in the sample, around 90% were seen once. This sample comprised peripheral blood, obtained on day 0 of AZD1222 vaccination. Receptor source: an adult in good health.

This clone showed up just once. The chain couples TRBV5-5 to TRBJ2-5, with 16 bases matching TRBD2. This CDR3 is 18 amino acids long. V was pared by 2 bases and J by 4 bases, with 8 bases of the junction left unmatched. Per the germline V gene, CDR1 is SGHKS and CDR2 is YYEKEE (reference sequence). The CDR3 DNA follows: TGTGCCAGCAGCTTAGCTCCGGGACTAGCGGGAGGGTTAGAGACCCAGTACTTC. Translation gives CASSLAPGLAGGLETQYF.

V is TRBV3-1 (or the pseudogene TRBV3-2) and J is TRBJ2-1; no clear D gene. The CDR3 loop spans 15 amino acids. Germline values: CDR1 LGHDT, CDR2 YNNKEL (reference sequence). Trimming shortened V by 4 bases and J by 8 bases, and 18 bases separated the two germline ends. The CDR3 region is CASSPGDAASHEQFF. DNA of the CDR3: TGTGCCAGCAGCCCAGGTGACGCGGCGTCCCATGAGCAGTTCTTC.

In its sample, this clone was seen once. This CDR3 is also generated by other DNA sequences in the sample. The rearrangement uses TRBV7-9 and TRBJ1-5, with D uncertain. Deletions cut 5 bases from V and 5 bases from J, with 10 bases between. CDR3 length equals 13 residues. Germline assignment: CDR1 SEHNR and CDR2 FQNEAQ (reference sequence). The CDR3 loop reads CASSPGRDQPQHF. As DNA, the CDR3 is TGTGCCAGCAGCCCTGGACGGGATCAGCCCCAGCATTTT. The variable domain in full, with the rest retrieved from reference TRBV7-9 and TRBJ1-5, is DTGVSQNPRHKITKRGQNVTFRCDPISEHNRLYWYRQTLGQGPEFLTYFQNEAQLEKSRLLSDRFSAERPKGSFSTLEIQRTEQGDSAMYLCASSPGRDQPQHFGDGTRLSIL.

This sequence joins TRBV7-2 and TRBJ2-7; 9 bases align to TRBD2. Germline trimming cut 5 bases from V and 3 bases from J; bases unmatched to any gene: 8. This CDR3 contains 15 residues. CDR1 and CDR2 (germline): SGHTA, FQGNSA. The CDR3 loop reads CASSPRASGDYEQYF. Here the CDR3 DNA reads TGTGCCAGCAGCCCCCGGGCTAGCGGGGACTACGAGCAGTACTTC.

The gene calls are TRBV11-3 and TRBJ1-1, with D uncertain. The CDR3 is 14 residues long. Germline assignment: CDR1 SGHNT and CDR2 YENEEA. Trimming stripped 0 bases from V and 8 bases from J, with 13 bases between. The CDR3 here is CASSLDRRREEAFF. The CDR3 region has the DNA TGTGCCAGCAGCTTAGATCGGAGAAGGGAAGAAGCTTTCTTT.

V is TRBV5-1 and J is TRBJ2-7, with TRBD2 matching over 7 bases. Germline V gene sequence: CDR1 SGHRS, CDR2 YFSETQ. The V and J ends lost 3 bases and 4 bases, in that order; junction bases with no gene match: 7. The CDR3 length is 14 residues. The CDR3 spells CASSSRDYNYEQYF. As DNA, the CDR3 is TGCGCCAGCAGCTCCCGGGACTACAATTACGAGCAGTACTTC. The variable domain in full, completed from reference TRBV5-1 and TRBJ2-7, reads KAGVTQTPRYLIKTRGQQVTLSCSPISGHRSVSWYQQTPGQGLQFLFEYFSETQRNKGNFPGRFSGRQFSNSRSEMNVSTLELGDSALYLCASSSRDYNYEQYFGPGTRLTVT.